A single TCR beta chain is shown here with its context. This specimen belongs to a study of Graves' ophthalmopathy and Graves' hyperthyroidism. V was shortened by 6 bases and J by 2 bases, with 13 bases between the two germline ends. The length of the CDR3 is 15 residues. Germline CDR1 and CDR2: MNHNS and SASEGT. CDR3 regions of TCR beta were amplified from RNA transcripts. Following a first-round RT-PCR that used HTBI primers, a second-round multiplex PCR was carried out. TCRdb re-derived calls from the multiplex PCR reads in MiXCR, one entry per CDR3 protein. The sample lists about 160,000 distinct CDR3 sequences; 30% to 45% were seen once.

The sequencing input was peripheral blood. The gene calls are TRBV6-1 and TRBJ2-2, with D tentatively TRBD1 or TRBD2 (5 bases each). This clonotype was obtained from a middle-aged woman with Graves' ophthalmopathy. The CDR3 loop is CASSGVGTNTGELFF. The DNA for the CDR3 is TGTGCCAGCAGCGGTGTAGGGACCAACACCGGGGAGCTGTTTTTT.